These 9 T cell receptor beta chains were all obtained from the same sample, sequenced in a study of tumor-infiltrating lymphocytes in primary liver carcinoma. The authors made TCR beta cDNA from around 500 ng total RNA with a constant-region primer. For TCR beta, libraries were produced by three nested multiplex PCR rounds using slightly modified ARM-PCR. With TRBV1-TRBV30 forward primers and a C-beta reverse primer, the first two PCR rounds were run for around 11 cycles each. MiXCR, run by TCRdb on the multiplex PCR reads, gives a single entry per CDR3 protein. The sample carries 250,000 to 350,000 distinct CDR3 sequences, around three fifths recorded once. Germline DNA was extracted alongside blood RNA, which was obtained from unsorted whole blood. Sequencing was performed on peripheral blood. These receptors were obtained from a woman aged 30 to 39 with primary liver carcinoma and hepatitis B virus infection.

This clonotype was seen just once. The germline gene is not matched at one end of the junction; a read error may be the cause. The chain has TRBV10-3 and TRBJ2-1, with 8 positions matching TRBD2. The CDR3 loop spans 14 amino acids. Per the germline V gene, CDR1 is ENHRY and CDR2 is SYGVKD. The CDR3 nucleotides are TGTGGCATCAGTGAGTCCGGGACTAGTGGTGAGCAGTTCTTC. Amino acid sequence: CGISESGTSGEQFF.

The chain combines TRBV6-1 with TRBJ2-5; the match to TRBD1 covers 9 bases. V shed 6 bases, J shed 4 bases, and the junction held 6 bases outside the gene matches. The CDR3 covers 14 residues. Germline V CDR1 and CDR2: MNHNS, SASEGT. CDR3 nucleotide sequence: TGTGCCAGCAGCCAGGACAGGGGTGGAGAGACCCAGTACTTC. The encoded protein is CASSQDRGGETQYF.

The chain joins TRBV2 to TRBJ1-1, with D uncertain. This CDR3 region has 17 residues. V gave up 2 bases and J gave up 4 bases, with 20 bases separating them. Germline CDR1 reads SNHLY; CDR2 reads FYNNEI. CDR3 sequence: CASSESGQDPCGTEAFF. The CDR3 bases are TGTGCCAGCAGTGAATCTGGCCAGGACCCCTGTGGCACTGAAGCTTTCTTT.

In this sample, this clonotype turned up a few times. V gene TRBV30 combines with J gene TRBJ2-3; maybe TRBD1 (5 bases). V was cut by 0 bases and J by 8 bases, with 15 bases left in between. This CDR3 has 14 residues. Germline loops: CDR1 GTSNPN, CDR2 SVGIG (reference sequence). The CDR3 protein is CAWSVQASRGTQYF. The CDR3 DNA reads as TGTGCCTGGAGTGTACAGGCCTCCCGCGGTACGCAGTATTTT.

About this clonotype: Since a much larger clone is just one base distant, this may be a read error. The chain is built from TRBV29-1 and TRBJ2-7; 7 bases fit TRBD2. The CDR3 covers 14 residues. Germline V gene sequence: CDR1 SQVTM, CDR2 ANQGSEA. The CDR3 sequence is CGVEGRGSEYEQYF. CDR3 in DNA: TGCGGCGTTGAAGGGCGCGGGAGTGAGTACGAGCAGTACTTC.

The chain joins TRBV5-6 to TRBJ1-4; D is unclear. Trimming cost V 7 bases and J 8 bases, with 15 bases left between them. The CDR3 loop spans 13 amino acids. Germline loops: CDR1 SGHDT, CDR2 YYEEEE. Written as DNA, the CDR3 is TGTGCCAGCTCGTCAATCGGTGTAGAAAAACTGTTTTTT. This translates into CASSSIGVEKLFF.

The rearrangement joins TRBV12-3 or TRBV12-4 to TRBJ1-1; D unresolved. V lost 6 bases and J 8 bases, leaving 16 bases between the germline ends. The CDR3 consists of 13 residues. The CDR3 sequence is CASSSTPLLEAFF. CDR3 coding DNA: TGTGCCAGCAGCTCGACCCCCCTCCTCGAAGCTTTCTTT.

The V gene is TRBV7-9, the J gene TRBJ2-1, with 8 bases identical to TRBD2. V shed 8 bases, J shed 7 bases, and the junction held 16 bases outside the gene matches. Germline V CDR1 and CDR2: SEHNR, FQNEAQ (reference sequence). The CDR3 spans 16 residues. CDR3 amino acids: CASGKTSGGFGNEQFF. In DNA, the CDR3 is TGTGCCAGCGGGAAAACTAGCGGCGGTTTCGGGAATGAGCAGTTCTTC.

As for this clonotype: One end of the junction does not line up with germline, which may come from a read error. The rearrangement uses TRBV12-3 or TRBV12-4 and TRBJ2-3; 11 bases align to TRBD2. CDR3 length: 15 residues. CDR3 loop: CASSMGLAVTDTQNF. In DNA, the CDR3 is TGTGCCAGCAGTATGGGACTAGCGGTCACAGATACGCAGAATTTT.